A single TCR beta chain is shown here with its context. Antigen unknown. Healthy Caucasian individuals made up all the donors. The sample comes from a study of identical twins. Study-level points and caveats: Invariant cells of the MAIT and iNKT types might have partly distorted the zero-insertion analyses. High-abundance cord blood beta clonotypes had fewer insertions; memory repertoires showed none.

TCRdb re-derived calls from the 5' RACE reads in MiXCR, one entry per CDR3 protein. The sample lists roughly 260,000 distinct CDR3 sequences; about an eighth were seen once. This receptor was obtained from a woman aged 18-29 years in good health. Sequencing was done on a sample of memory (CD45RO+) T cells sorted from blood.

The DNA for the CDR3 is TGCGCCAGCAGTGCGGTCGGGGAGACCCAGTACTTC. Encoded protein: CASSAVGETQYF. This rearrangement joins TRBV10-2 to TRBJ2-5; D call uncertain. Trimming cost V 4 bases and J 5 bases, with 8 bases left between them. Germline V gene sequence: CDR1 WSHSY, CDR2 SAAADI. The CDR3 totals 12 residues.